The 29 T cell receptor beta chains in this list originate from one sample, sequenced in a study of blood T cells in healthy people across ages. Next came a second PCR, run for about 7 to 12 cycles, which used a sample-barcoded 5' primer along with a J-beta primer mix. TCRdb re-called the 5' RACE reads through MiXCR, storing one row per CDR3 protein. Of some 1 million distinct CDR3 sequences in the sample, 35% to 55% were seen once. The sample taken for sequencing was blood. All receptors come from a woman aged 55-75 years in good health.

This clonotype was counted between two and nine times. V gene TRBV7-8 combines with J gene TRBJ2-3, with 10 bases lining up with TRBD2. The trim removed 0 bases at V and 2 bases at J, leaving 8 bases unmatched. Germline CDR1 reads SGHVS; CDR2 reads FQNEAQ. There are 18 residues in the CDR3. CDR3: CASSLARLAGPYTDTQYF. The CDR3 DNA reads TGTGCCAGCAGCTTAGCGAGACTAGCGGGTCCCTACACAGATACGCAGTATTTT.

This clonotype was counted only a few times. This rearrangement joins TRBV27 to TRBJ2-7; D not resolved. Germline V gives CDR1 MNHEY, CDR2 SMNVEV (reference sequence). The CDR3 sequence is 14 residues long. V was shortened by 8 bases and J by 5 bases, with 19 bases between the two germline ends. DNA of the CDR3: TGTGCCAGCGGATTCCAAAGGGCATCCGACGAGCAGTACTTC. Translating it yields CASGFQRASDEQYF.

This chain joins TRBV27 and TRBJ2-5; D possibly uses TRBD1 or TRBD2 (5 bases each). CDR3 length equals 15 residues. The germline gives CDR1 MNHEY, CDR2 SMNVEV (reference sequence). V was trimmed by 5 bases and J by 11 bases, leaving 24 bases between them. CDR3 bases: TGTGCCAGCAGTCTTCGTGGGTTCCCTATGGGGGAGCAGTACTTC. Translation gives CASSLRGFPMGEQYF.

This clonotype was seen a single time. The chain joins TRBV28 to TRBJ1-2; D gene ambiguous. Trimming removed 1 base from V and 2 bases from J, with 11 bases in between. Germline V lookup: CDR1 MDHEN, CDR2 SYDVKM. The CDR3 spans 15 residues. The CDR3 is CASSLFDGVNYGYTF. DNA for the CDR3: TGTGCCAGCAGTTTATTCGACGGGGTCAACTATGGCTACACCTTC.

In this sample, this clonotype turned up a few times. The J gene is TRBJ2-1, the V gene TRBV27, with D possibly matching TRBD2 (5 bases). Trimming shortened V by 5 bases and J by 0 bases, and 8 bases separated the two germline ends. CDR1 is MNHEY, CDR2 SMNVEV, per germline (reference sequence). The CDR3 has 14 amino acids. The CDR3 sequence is CASSIGGSYNEQFF. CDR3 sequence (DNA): TGTGCCAGCAGTATAGGAGGCTCCTACAATGAGCAGTTCTTC.

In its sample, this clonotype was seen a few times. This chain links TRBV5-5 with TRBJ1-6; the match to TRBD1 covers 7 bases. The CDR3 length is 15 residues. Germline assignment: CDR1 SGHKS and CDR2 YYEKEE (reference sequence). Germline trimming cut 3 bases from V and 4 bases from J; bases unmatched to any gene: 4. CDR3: CASSSMTGYNSPLHF. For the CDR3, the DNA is TGTGCCAGCAGCTCGATGACAGGGTATAATTCACCCCTCCACTTT. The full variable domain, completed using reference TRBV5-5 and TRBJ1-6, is DAGVTQSPTHLIKTRGQQVTLRCSPISGHKSVSWYQQVLGQGPQFIFQYYEKEERGRGNFPDRFSARQFPNYSSELNVNALLLGDSALYLCASSSMTGYNSPLHFGNGTRLTVT.

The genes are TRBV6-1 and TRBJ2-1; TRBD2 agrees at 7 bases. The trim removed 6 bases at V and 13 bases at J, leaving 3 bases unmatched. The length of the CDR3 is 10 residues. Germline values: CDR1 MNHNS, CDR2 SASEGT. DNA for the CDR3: TGTGCCAGCAGGCGGGGGACCCAGTTCTTC. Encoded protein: CASRRGTQFF.

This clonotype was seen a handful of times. The DNA of the CDR3 is TGTGCCAGCAGCTCCCCGAACCCAAGACAGGGGCAGAGAGCAGATACGCAGTATTTT. This sequence encodes CASSSPNPRQGQRADTQYF. The chain carries TRBV7-6 and TRBJ2-3; 8 bases are shared with TRBD1. This CDR3 region has 19 residues. V lost 4 bases, J lost 4 bases, and 19 bases stayed unmatched. Germline CDR1 is SGHVS and CDR2 is FNYEAQ.

The CDR3 loop reads CASSPPGVLADEQYF. CDR3 nucleotide sequence: TGTGCCAGCAGTCCCCCAGGAGTATTAGCCGACGAGCAGTACTTC. This chain joins TRBV27 and TRBJ2-7; no clear D. Germline-derived CDR1 and CDR2 are MNHEY and SMNVEV (reference sequence). With 5 bases removed from V and 5 bases from J, the gap between germline ends came to 19 bases. This CDR3 region has 15 residues.

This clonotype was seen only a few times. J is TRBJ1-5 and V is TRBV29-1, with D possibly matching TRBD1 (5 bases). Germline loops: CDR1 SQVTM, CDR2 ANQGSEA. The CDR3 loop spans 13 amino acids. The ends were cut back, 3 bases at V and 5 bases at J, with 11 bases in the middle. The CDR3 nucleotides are TGCAGCGTTGAGACGGCCAGGGATCAGCCCCAGCATTTT. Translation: CSVETARDQPQHF.

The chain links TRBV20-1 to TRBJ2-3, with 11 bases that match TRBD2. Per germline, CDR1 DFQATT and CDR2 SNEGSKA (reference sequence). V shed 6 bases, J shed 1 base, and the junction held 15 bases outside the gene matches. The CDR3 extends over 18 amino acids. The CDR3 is CSAAHLAGGLARTDTQYF. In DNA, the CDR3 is TGCAGTGCAGCTCATCTAGCGGGAGGACTCGCCCGCACAGATACGCAGTATTTT.

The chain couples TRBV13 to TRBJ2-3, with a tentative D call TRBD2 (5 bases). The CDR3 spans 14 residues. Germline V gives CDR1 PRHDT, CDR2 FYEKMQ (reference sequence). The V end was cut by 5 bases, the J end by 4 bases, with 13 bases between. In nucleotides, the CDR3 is TGTGCCAGCAGCACCGGCCACGGGGCAGATACGCAGTATTTT. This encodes CASSTGHGADTQYF. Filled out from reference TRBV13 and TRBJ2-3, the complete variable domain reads AAGVIQSPRHLIKEKRETATLKCYPIPRHDTVYWYQQGPGQDPQFLISFYEKMQSDKGSIPDRFSAQQFSDYHSELNMSSLELGDSALYFCASSTGHGADTQYFGPGTRLTVL.

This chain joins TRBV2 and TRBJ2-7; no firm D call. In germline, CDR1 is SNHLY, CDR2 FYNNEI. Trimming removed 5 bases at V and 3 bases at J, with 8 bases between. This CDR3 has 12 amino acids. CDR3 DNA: TGTGCCAGCAGTATGACGGACTACGAGCAGTACTTC. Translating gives CASSMTDYEQYF.

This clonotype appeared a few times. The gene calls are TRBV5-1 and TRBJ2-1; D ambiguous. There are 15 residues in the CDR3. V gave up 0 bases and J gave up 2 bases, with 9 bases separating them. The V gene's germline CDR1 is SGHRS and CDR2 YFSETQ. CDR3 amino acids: CASSLATAPYNEQFF. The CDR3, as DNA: TGCGCCAGCAGCTTGGCCACGGCCCCCTACAATGAGCAGTTCTTC.

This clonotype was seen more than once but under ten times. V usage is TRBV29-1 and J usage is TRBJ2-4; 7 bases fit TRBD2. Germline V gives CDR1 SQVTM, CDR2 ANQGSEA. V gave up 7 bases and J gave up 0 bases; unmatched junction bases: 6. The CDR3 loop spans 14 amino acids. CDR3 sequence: CSAREELAKNIQYF. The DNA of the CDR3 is TGCAGCGCCCGGGAGGAGCTAGCCAAAAACATTCAGTACTTC.

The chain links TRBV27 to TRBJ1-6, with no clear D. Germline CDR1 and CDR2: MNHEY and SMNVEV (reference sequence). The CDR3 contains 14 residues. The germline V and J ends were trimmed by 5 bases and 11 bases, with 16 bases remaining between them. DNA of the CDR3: TGTGCCAGCAGTATGGGCCCTGGTGTACCACCCCTCCACTTT. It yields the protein CASSMGPGVPPLHF.

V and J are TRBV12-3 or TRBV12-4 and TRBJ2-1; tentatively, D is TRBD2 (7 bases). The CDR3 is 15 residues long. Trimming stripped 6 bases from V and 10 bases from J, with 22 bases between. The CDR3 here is CASSILVQGGSEQFF. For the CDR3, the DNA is TGTGCCAGCAGCATCCTGGTACAGGGAGGGTCCGAGCAGTTCTTC.

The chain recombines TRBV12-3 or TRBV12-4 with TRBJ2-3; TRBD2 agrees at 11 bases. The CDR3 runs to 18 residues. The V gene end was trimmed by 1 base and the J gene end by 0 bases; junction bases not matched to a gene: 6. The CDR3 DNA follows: TGTGCCAGCAGTTTAGGGGCTAGCGGGAGGACTAGCACAGATACGCAGTATTTT. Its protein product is CASSLGASGRTSTDTQYF.

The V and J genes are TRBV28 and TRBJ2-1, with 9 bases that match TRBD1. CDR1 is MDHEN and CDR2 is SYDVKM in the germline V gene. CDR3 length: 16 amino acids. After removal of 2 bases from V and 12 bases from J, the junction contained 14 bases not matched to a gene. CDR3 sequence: CASSLIGDRVPRGQFF. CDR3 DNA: TGTGCCAGCAGTTTAATCGGGGACAGGGTACCCCGGGGGCAGTTCTTC.

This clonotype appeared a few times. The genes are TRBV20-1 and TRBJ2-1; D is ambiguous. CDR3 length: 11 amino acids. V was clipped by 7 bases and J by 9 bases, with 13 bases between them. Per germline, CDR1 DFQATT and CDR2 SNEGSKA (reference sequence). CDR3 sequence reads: CSGLGPFEQFF. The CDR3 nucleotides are TGCAGTGGGCTAGGGCCGTTTGAGCAGTTCTTC.

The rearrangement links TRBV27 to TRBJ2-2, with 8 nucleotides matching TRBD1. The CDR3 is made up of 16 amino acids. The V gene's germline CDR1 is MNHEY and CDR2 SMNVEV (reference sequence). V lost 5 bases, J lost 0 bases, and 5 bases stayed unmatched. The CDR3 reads CASSTRTGTNTGELFF. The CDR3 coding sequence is TGTGCCAGCAGTACACGGACAGGGACGAACACCGGGGAGCTGTTTTTT.

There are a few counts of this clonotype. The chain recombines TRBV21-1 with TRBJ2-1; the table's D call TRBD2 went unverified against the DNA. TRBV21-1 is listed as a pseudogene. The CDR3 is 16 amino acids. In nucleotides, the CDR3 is TGTGCCAGCATATGGCTAGCGGGAGGGCAAGGGAATGAGCAGTTCTTC. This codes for CASIWLAGGQGNEQFF.

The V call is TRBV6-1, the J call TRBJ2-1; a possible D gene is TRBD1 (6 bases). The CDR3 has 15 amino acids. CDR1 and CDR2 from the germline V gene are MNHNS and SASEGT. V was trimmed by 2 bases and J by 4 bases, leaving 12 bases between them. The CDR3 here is CASSEYRVGYNEQFF. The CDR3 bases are TGTGCCAGCAGTGAATACAGGGTGGGGTACAATGAGCAGTTCTTC.

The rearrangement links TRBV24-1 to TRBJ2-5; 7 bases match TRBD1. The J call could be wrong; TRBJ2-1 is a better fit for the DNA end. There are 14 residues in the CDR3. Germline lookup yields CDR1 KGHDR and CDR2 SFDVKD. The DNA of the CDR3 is TGTGCCACCAGTGATACGGGACAGCAAGAGACCCAGTTCTTC. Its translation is CATSDTGQQETQFF.

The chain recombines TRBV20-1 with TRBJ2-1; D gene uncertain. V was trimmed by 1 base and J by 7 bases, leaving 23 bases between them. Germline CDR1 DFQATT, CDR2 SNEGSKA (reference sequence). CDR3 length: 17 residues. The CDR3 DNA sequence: TGCAGTGCTAGAGTAAACGCCGAGGTCGAGTATAAGAATGAGCAGTTCTTC. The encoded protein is CSARVNAEVEYKNEQFF.

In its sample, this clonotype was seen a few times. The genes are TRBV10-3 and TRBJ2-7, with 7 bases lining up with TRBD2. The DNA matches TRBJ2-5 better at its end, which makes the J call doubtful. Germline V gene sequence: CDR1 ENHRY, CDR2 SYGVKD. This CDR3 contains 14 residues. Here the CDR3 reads CATSGSQSQETQYF. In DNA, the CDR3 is TGTGCCACTAGCGGTAGCCAAAGTCAAGAGACCCAGTACTTC.

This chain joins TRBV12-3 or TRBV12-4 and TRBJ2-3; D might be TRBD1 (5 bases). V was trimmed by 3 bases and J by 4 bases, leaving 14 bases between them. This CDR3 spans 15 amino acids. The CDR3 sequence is CASSFPIKGSDTQYF. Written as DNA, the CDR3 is TGTGCCAGCAGTTTTCCCATCAAGGGGTCAGATACGCAGTATTTT.

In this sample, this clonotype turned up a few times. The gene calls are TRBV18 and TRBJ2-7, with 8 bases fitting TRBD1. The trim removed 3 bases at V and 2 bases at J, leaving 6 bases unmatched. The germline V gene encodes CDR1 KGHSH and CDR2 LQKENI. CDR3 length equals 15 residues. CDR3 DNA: TGTGCCAGCTCACCGATTACAGGGGGTACCTACGAGCAGTACTTC. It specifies CASSPITGGTYEQYF.

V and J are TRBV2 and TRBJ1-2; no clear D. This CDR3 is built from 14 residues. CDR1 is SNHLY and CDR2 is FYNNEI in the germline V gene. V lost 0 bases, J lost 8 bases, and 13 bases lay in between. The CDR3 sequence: CASSEASRNLGYTF. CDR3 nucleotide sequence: TGTGCCAGCAGTGAAGCCTCTCGTAACTTAGGCTACACCTTC.